The 23 T cell receptor beta chains below all came from one sample that was sequenced in a study of T cell changes during pregnancy in multiple sclerosis. Method: immunoSEQ multiplex PCR; TCRdb's copy keeps in-frame clones and lacks some. The table includes about 40,000 clones, more than 90% detected once. The material was peripheral blood, obtained before pregnancy. The receptor source for this set is a female donor with multiple sclerosis, enrolled in a pregnancy study.

The J gene is TRBJ1-1, the V gene TRBV28; D might be TRBD1 (6 bases). The CDR3 is 15 amino acids. Germline lookup yields CDR1 MDHEN and CDR2 SYDVKM. The V end was cut by 6 bases, the J end by 1 base, with 15 bases between. CDR3 sequence reads: CASSKGGARNTEAFF. For the CDR3, the DNA is TGTGCCAGCAGCAAAGGGGGGGCGCGGAACACTGAAGCTTTCTTT.

The chain couples TRBV27 to TRBJ2-7; a possible D gene is TRBD1 (5 bases). Germline loops: CDR1 MNHEY, CDR2 SMNVEV (reference sequence). This CDR3 has 14 residues. V lost 2 bases and J lost 5, with 13 bases in between. CDR3 sequence (DNA): TGTGCCAGCAGTTTACGCTCCAGGGATCACGAGCAGTACTTC. Translated, it gives CASSLRSRDHEQYF.

The rearrangement links TRBV18 to TRBJ2-1; TRBD1 matches at 11 bases. J lost 6 bases, V lost 4 bases, and 2 bases had no gene match. The CDR3 sequence is 14 residues long. Germline-derived CDR1 and CDR2 are KGHSH and LQKENI. The CDR3 spells CASSHGTGGNEQFF. The CDR3 region has the DNA TGTGCCAGCTCACACGGGACAGGGGGCAATGAGCAGTTCTTC.

The chain is built from TRBV6-1 and TRBJ2-7, with TRBD2 as a possible D gene (5 bases). The V gene lost 4 bases and the J gene lost 1 base, with 8 bases spanning the gap. The length of the CDR3 is 13 residues. Germline V gene lookup returns CDR1 MNHNS and CDR2 SASEGT. The CDR3, as DNA: TGTGCCAGCAGTGTCGAGGGTTCCTACGAGCAGTACTTC. Protein: CASSVEGSYEQYF.

The chain uses TRBV7-8 and TRBJ2-1, with TRBD1 matching over 10 bases. The CDR3 contains 19 residues. After removal of 4 bases from V and 3 bases from J, the junction contained 15 bases not matched to a gene. Germline CDR1 and CDR2: SGHVS and FQNEAQ. The CDR3: CASSSRRLTGTGVYNEQFF. In DNA form, the CDR3 reads TGTGCCAGCAGCTCCCGCCGGTTAACCGGGACAGGGGTCTACAATGAGCAGTTCTTC.

This clone was observed a single time. The genes are TRBV29-1 and TRBJ2-3, with TRBD2 matching 9 bases. V lost 7 bases to trimming and J lost 4 bases; unmatched junction nucleotides: 6. The germline gives CDR1 SQVTM, CDR2 ANQGSEA. This CDR3 is 13 amino acids long. The CDR3 here is CSGGTSWPDTQYF. CDR3 DNA sequence: TGCAGCGGCGGGACTAGCTGGCCAGATACGCAGTATTTT.

The rearrangement joins TRBV6-1 to TRBJ1-1, with TRBD1 matching 8 bases. The CDR3 consists of 14 residues. Germline V gives CDR1 MNHNS, CDR2 SASEGT. J gave up 4 bases and V 7 bases, and 8 bases lay outside the gene matches. CDR3 sequence: CASTTGQGGTEAFF. Written as DNA, the CDR3 is TGTGCCAGCACTACAGGACAGGGAGGCACTGAAGCTTTCTTT.

The rearrangement joins TRBV6-5 to TRBJ2-7; 7 bases agree with TRBD1. CDR3 length: 14 residues. Germline values: CDR1 MNHEY, CDR2 SVGAGI. The V segment lost 4 bases and the J segment 6 bases; nucleotides outside the gene matches: 9. CDR3 in amino acids: CASSSLGGLGEQYF. CDR3 coding DNA: TGTGCCAGCAGTTCCTTAGGGGGCCTTGGCGAGCAGTACTTC.

The chain employs TRBV6-1 and TRBJ2-3; TRBD2 aligns across 11 bases. Germline assignment: CDR1 MNHNS and CDR2 SASEGT. The J segment lost 3 bases and the V segment lost 6 bases, leaving 5 bases of the junction unmatched. This CDR3 comprises 15 residues. The chain's CDR3 is CASSGASGGTDTQYF. The CDR3 DNA reads TGTGCCAGCAGCGGGGCTAGCGGGGGGACAGATACGCAGTATTTT.

The chain joins TRBV10-1 to TRBJ1-5; D ambiguous. This CDR3 is built from 13 residues. Germline assignment: CDR1 WNHNN and CDR2 SYGVQD (reference sequence). Trimming took 6 bases from V and 6 from J, leaving 12 bases between them. The CDR3: CASSGIEGQPQHF. DNA for the CDR3: TGCGCCAGCAGCGGGATCGAGGGTCAGCCCCAGCATTTT.

The chain employs TRBV4-2 and TRBJ2-5, with 7 bases aligning to TRBD1. V shed 1 base, J shed 2 bases, and the junction held 4 bases outside the gene matches. This CDR3 has 15 residues. Per germline, CDR1 LGHNA and CDR2 YNFKEQ. CDR3 region: CASSQGGTEQETQYF. The CDR3 DNA sequence: TGTGCCAGCAGCCAAGGTGGGACAGAGCAAGAGACCCAGTACTTC.

This chain uses TRBV7-9 with TRBJ1-5; 8 bases agree with TRBD1. The CDR3 is 14 residues long. CDR1 is SEHNR, CDR2 FQNEAQ, per germline (reference sequence). V shed 5 bases and J 3 bases; nucleotides not matched to a gene: 3. For the CDR3, the DNA is TGTGCCAGCAGCCGACAGGGGAACAATCAGCCCCAGCATTTT. Encoded protein: CASSRQGNNQPQHF.

Comment on this clone: Other DNA sequences in this specimen translate into the identical CDR3. The rearrangement joins TRBV30 to TRBJ2-7; the D is unclear. This CDR3 comprises 12 residues. Looked up from germline, CDR1 is GTSNPN and CDR2 is SVGIG (reference sequence). The V and J ends lost 3 bases and 2 bases respectively, with 8 bases between them. The CDR3 loop reads CAWSVTAYEQYF. CDR3 DNA: TGTGCCTGGAGCGTTACGGCCTACGAGCAGTACTTC.

The CDR3 loop is CASSETGNTEAFF. Here the CDR3 DNA reads TGTGCCAGCAGTGAAACGGGGAACACTGAAGCTTTCTTT. The J gene is TRBJ1-1, the V gene TRBV6-4; D call uncertain. With 3 bases removed from V and 1 base from J, the gap between germline ends came to 6 bases. This CDR3 region has 13 residues. Germline V gene sequence: CDR1 MRHNA, CDR2 SNTAGT.

The chain carries TRBV5-5 and TRBJ1-5, with 9 positions matching TRBD1. Per germline, CDR1 SGHKS and CDR2 YYEKEE (reference sequence). The trim removed 1 base at V and 5 bases at J, leaving 1 base unmatched. This CDR3 comprises 14 residues. Written as DNA, the CDR3 is TGTGCCAGCAGCTTGAGGACAGGGGATCAGCCCCAGCATTTT. This translates into CASSLRTGDQPQHF.

This chain connects TRBV5-4 to TRBJ1-2; a possible D gene is TRBD1 (6 bases). Trimming cost V 1 base and J 8 bases, with 12 bases left between them. Germline V gives CDR1 SGHNT, CDR2 YYREEE (reference sequence). CDR3 size: 13 residues. The CDR3 nucleotides read TGTGCCAGCAGCTTGACTCGGGACAAAGGCTACACCTTC. This codes for CASSLTRDKGYTF.

The rearrangement joins TRBV11-2 to TRBJ1-5, with a tentative D call TRBD1 (6 bases). V lost 5 bases and J lost 0, with 14 bases in between. Germline loops: CDR1 SGHAT, CDR2 FQNNGV. CDR3 length: 16 residues. CDR3 protein: CASSLQGGYSNQPQHF. In DNA, the CDR3 is TGTGCCAGCAGCCTACAGGGCGGATATAGCAATCAGCCCCAGCATTTT.

This clone was observed once. CDR3 sequence (DNA): TGTGCCAGCAGTGTAACGGGACAGGGGGAGCGTTTTGAAGCTTTCTTT. Residues: CASSVTGQGERFEAFF. The rearrangement joins TRBV27 to TRBJ1-1, with 11 nucleotides matching TRBD1. V was clipped by 5 bases and J by 7 bases; unmatched bases: 12. Per the germline V gene, CDR1 is MNHEY and CDR2 is SMNVEV (reference sequence). The CDR3 spans 16 residues.

The sample holds one count of this clone. This rearrangement joins TRBV7-9 to TRBJ1-5, with D uncertain. Germline lookup yields CDR1 SEHNR and CDR2 FQNEAQ (reference sequence). The CDR3 loop spans 16 amino acids. Trimming took off 1 base at V and 2 bases at J, with 12 bases between the two ends. The CDR3 sequence is CASSLVSRRGNQPQHF. DNA of the CDR3: TGTGCCAGCAGCTTAGTATCTCGGCGGGGCAATCAGCCCCAGCATTTT.

J is TRBJ1-5 and V is TRBV7-9; D is possibly TRBD1 (6 bases). Trimming removed 2 bases at V and 4 bases at J, with 12 bases between. From germline, CDR1 is SEHNR and CDR2 FQNEAQ (reference sequence). CDR3 length: 15 amino acids. The CDR3 loop reads CASSLSWTANQPQHF. The CDR3 DNA sequence: TGTGCCAGCAGCTTATCCTGGACAGCTAATCAGCCCCAGCATTTT. Using reference TRBV7-9 and TRBJ1-5 for the parts outside the CDR3, the full variable domain is DTGVSQNPRHKITKRGQNVTFRCDPISEHNRLYWYRQTLGQGPEFLTYFQNEAQLEKSRLLSDRFSAERPKGSFSTLEIQRTEQGDSAMYLCASSLSWTANQPQHFGDGTRLSIL.

This chain links TRBV5-1 with TRBJ2-4, with TRBD2 matching 8 bases. CDR3 length: 15 residues. The germline CDR1 and CDR2 sequences are SGHRS and YFSETQ. V shed 3 bases, J shed 0 bases, and the junction held 2 bases outside the gene matches. The CDR3 here is CASSSGGLAKNIQYF. CDR3 nucleotide sequence: TGCGCCAGCAGCTCGGGGGGGTTAGCCAAAAACATTCAGTACTTC.

The sample holds a few counts of this clone. The chain couples TRBV13 to TRBJ1-1; TRBD1 agrees at 10 bases. CDR1 is PRHDT and CDR2 is FYEKMQ in the germline V gene (reference sequence). The length of the CDR3 is 14 residues. V was clipped by 7 bases and J by 3 bases; unmatched bases: 5. As DNA, the CDR3 is TGTGCCAGCATCCCGACAGGGGGCCACACTGAAGCTTTCTTT. Protein: CASIPTGGHTEAFF.

The rearrangement links TRBV5-1 to TRBJ2-1, with 9 bases lining up with TRBD2. Germline V lookup: CDR1 SGHRS, CDR2 YFSETQ. The CDR3 spans 16 residues. Germline trimming cut 2 bases from V and 2 bases from J; bases unmatched to any gene: 5. The CDR3 region is CASSFQAGGPYNEQFF. The CDR3 bases are TGCGCCAGCAGCTTCCAAGCGGGAGGTCCCTACAATGAGCAGTTCTTC.